A single sample is the source of the 32 T cell receptor beta chains below, sequenced in a study of identical twins (dated by TCRdb to about 2016). Library preparation was by 5' RACE. Instrument on record: Illumina HiSeq 2000. TCRdb redid the processing of the public reads, applying fastp at Q25 and MiXCR, and retained in-frame beta chains. Each CDR3 protein gets just one entry, which takes the most common genes and DNA from the rows behind it. The table for this sample lists 500,000 to 550,000 distinct CDR3 sequences; about a fifth of them were counted only once. Together, the top ten hold about 0.48% of the sample. These data were also reused for a study on yellow fever vaccine responses in identical twins.

The sequencing sample was made of CD4+ T cells sorted from blood. The receptors were gathered from a woman aged 18-30 years in good health.

This clonotype was seen more than once but under ten times. This chain links TRBV3-1 with TRBJ2-1; 9 bases align to TRBD2. After removal of 1 base from V and 6 bases from J, the junction contained 4 bases not matched to a gene. Germline V gives CDR1 LGHDT, CDR2 YNNKEL (reference sequence). CDR3 length: 15 residues. In nucleotides, the CDR3 is TGTGCCAGCAGCCAAGCGGCGGGGGGGATCAATGAGCAGTTCTTC. Residues: CASSQAAGGINEQFF.

The V gene is TRBV6-1, the J gene TRBJ1-2; D perhaps matches TRBD1 (5 bases). Germline CDR1 MNHNS, CDR2 SASEGT. Trimming left V 6 bases short and J 9 bases short, with 17 bases between. The CDR3 is 13 residues long. This CDR3 is CASSGIGVVSYTF. The CDR3 coding sequence is TGTGCCAGCAGCGGCATAGGGGTCGTGAGCTACACCTTC.

This clonotype was recorded a few times. The chain recombines TRBV5-1 with TRBJ2-2; possibly TRBD1 for D (6 bases). Germline CDR1 is SGHRS and CDR2 is YFSETQ. Between the trimmed V and J ends, which lost 0 bases and 6 bases, there was a span of 12 bases. The CDR3 covers 15 residues. CDR3 sequence (DNA): TGCGCCAGCAGCTTGGCCACAACAGGGTCCGGGGAGCTGTTTTTT. Residues: CASSLATTGSGELFF.

The CDR3 loop reads CASSLGPQGALGQYF. CDR3 in DNA: TGTGCCAGCAGTTTAGGCCCACAGGGGGCTCTCGGGCAGTACTTC. J is TRBJ2-7 and V is TRBV12-3 or TRBV12-4; 9 nucleotides align to TRBD1. This CDR3 is built from 15 residues. With V trimmed by 1 base and J by 9 bases, 10 bases remained unmatched.

This clonotype was found a few times. This chain connects TRBV10-3 to TRBJ2-1; a possible D gene is TRBD1 (6 bases). The CDR3 spans 13 residues. From germline, CDR1 is ENHRY and CDR2 SYGVKD. Trimming shortened V by 3 bases and J by 8 bases, and 11 bases separated the two germline ends. In DNA form, the CDR3 reads TGTGCCATCAGTGATCAGGGGACGGATGAGCAGTTCTTC. It codes for CAISDQGTDEQFF.

The chain couples TRBV9 to TRBJ2-2; 12 bases map to TRBD2. Germline CDR1 SGDLS, CDR2 YYNGEE. This CDR3 spans 17 amino acids. The junction had 5 bases not matched to a gene; V was cut back by 4 bases and J by 1 base. CDR3 nucleotides: TGTGCCAGCAGCAACCTAGCGGGAGGGAGGAACACCGGGGAGCTGTTTTTT. It specifies CASSNLAGGRNTGELFF. The full variable domain, its missing parts supplied by reference TRBV9 and TRBJ2-2, is DSGVTQTPKHLITATGQRVTLRCSPRSGDLSVYWYQQSLDQGLQFLIQYYNGEERAKGNILERFSAQQFPDLHSELNLSSLELGDSALYFCASSNLAGGRNTGELFFGEGSRLTVL.

The V call is TRBV12-3 or TRBV12-4, the J call TRBJ2-7; D gene uncertain. V was pared by 2 bases and J by 4 bases, with 12 bases between. The CDR3 spans 14 residues. CDR3 DNA sequence: TGTGCCAGCAGTTTACGAGAATTGAGTTACGAGCAGTACTTC. Its protein is CASSLRELSYEQYF.

CDR3 residues: CASSLVGFGTEAFF. As DNA, the CDR3 is TGCGCCAGCAGCTTGGTGGGGTTTGGGACTGAAGCTTTCTTT. The chain has TRBV5-1 and TRBJ1-1; D is unresolved. The CDR3 has 14 residues. Germline V gene lookup returns CDR1 SGHRS and CDR2 YFSETQ. The V end lost 0 bases, the J end lost 5 bases, and 11 bases lay between the germline ends.

The CDR3 here is CASSLGTGKWNEQFF. The CDR3 nucleotides are TGTGCCAGCAGCTTAGGTACAGGGAAATGGAATGAGCAGTTCTTC. The V call is TRBV7-3, the J call TRBJ2-1, with a weak D call TRBD1 (6 bases). CDR1 and CDR2 from the germline V gene are SGHTA and FQGTGA. V lost 2 bases and J 7 bases, leaving 15 bases between the germline ends. CDR3 length: 15 residues.

This clonotype was recorded many times. The rearrangement joins TRBV6-1 to TRBJ1-4; no clear D. Germline V lookup: CDR1 MNHNS, CDR2 SASEGT. This CDR3 has 13 amino acids. V was trimmed by 8 bases and J by 0 bases, leaving 7 bases between them. The CDR3 region has the DNA TGTGCCAGCCGACGGACAACTAATGAAAAACTGTTTTTT. This encodes CASRRTTNEKLFF.

The J gene is TRBJ1-1, the V gene TRBV28, with a tentative D call TRBD1 (5 bases). The CDR3 is made up of 15 amino acids. V shed 4 bases and J shed 3 bases, with 15 bases lying between them. Germline V gives CDR1 MDHEN, CDR2 SYDVKM. CDR3 loop: CASSSGGQGHTEAFF. The CDR3 nucleotides read TGTGCCAGCAGTTCAGGTGGTCAGGGACACACTGAAGCTTTCTTT.

This chain uses TRBV3-1 with TRBJ2-1; 9 nucleotides match TRBD2. CDR3 length equals 16 residues. V was pared by 5 bases and J by 2 bases, with 7 bases of the junction left unmatched. Germline V lookup: CDR1 LGHDT, CDR2 YNNKEL (reference sequence). The CDR3 reads CASSGLGGGAYNEQFF. In DNA, the CDR3 is TGTGCCAGCAGCGGGTTGGGCGGGGGGGCCTACAATGAGCAGTTCTTC.

This clonotype was seen more than once but under ten times. This chain connects TRBV24-1 to TRBJ2-1; D gene ambiguous. Germline-derived CDR1 and CDR2 are KGHDR and SFDVKD. The V gene lost 3 bases and the J gene lost 0 bases, with 8 bases spanning the gap. The length of the CDR3 is 15 residues. CDR3 DNA: TGTGCCACCAGTGATAGAGTGAGCTCCTACAATGAGCAGTTCTTC. Its protein product is CATSDRVSSYNEQFF.

The chain recombines TRBV20-1 with TRBJ2-1, with TRBD2 matching 9 bases. The CDR3 has 17 amino acids. The germline V gene has CDR1 DFQATT and CDR2 SNEGSKA (reference sequence). The V segment lost 3 bases and the J segment 9 bases; nucleotides outside the gene matches: 18. The CDR3 DNA is TGCAGTGCTAGGCCTCCTAAAGGGCTAGCGGGATCGGGTGAGCAGTTCTTC. Residues: CSARPPKGLAGSGEQFF.

The table lists this clonotype with a few counts. The chain is built from TRBV6-1 and TRBJ2-4; 8 bases line up with TRBD1. After removal of 1 base from V and 7 bases from J, the junction contained 6 bases not matched to a gene. The CDR3 totals 15 residues. CDR1 is MNHNS and CDR2 is SASEGT in the germline V gene. CDR3 region: CASSEGTGIVNIQYF. CDR3 DNA sequence: TGTGCCAGCAGTGAAGGGACAGGGATAGTGAACATTCAGTACTTC.

This chain links TRBV6-5 with TRBJ2-5, with 10 bases aligning to TRBD1. V gave up 2 bases and J gave up 5 bases; unmatched junction bases: 11. The CDR3 totals 17 residues. CDR1 and CDR2 from the germline V gene are MNHEY and SVGAGI. This CDR3 reads CASSYGGQGTSRETQYF. The CDR3 bases are TGTGCCAGCAGTTACGGGGGACAGGGGACGTCCCGGGAGACCCAGTACTTC.

This clonotype came up a few times. The chain recombines TRBV12-3 or TRBV12-4 with TRBJ2-6; the D gene is possibly TRBD2 (5 bases). Between the trimmed V and J ends, which lost 5 bases and 0 bases, there was a span of 11 bases. The CDR3 totals 16 residues. CDR3 protein: CASSPHGVSGANVLTF. The CDR3 DNA sequence: TGTGCCAGCAGTCCGCACGGGGTCTCTGGGGCCAACGTCCTGACTTTC.

This clonotype has a count of ten or more. The chain carries TRBV12-3 or TRBV12-4 and TRBJ2-3; 11 bases are a match to TRBD2. J gave up 4 bases and V 6 bases, and 6 bases lay outside the gene matches. The CDR3 runs 15 residues. The DNA for the CDR3 is TGTGCCAGCAGCCGAACTAGCGGGAGCGCAGATACGCAGTATTTT. This translates into CASSRTSGSADTQYF.

The genes are TRBV28 and TRBJ2-7, with a weak D call TRBD2 (5 bases). Trimming took off 9 bases at V and 0 bases at J, with 12 bases between the two ends. Germline values: CDR1 MDHEN, CDR2 SYDVKM. This CDR3 has 13 residues. CDR3 in DNA: TGTGCCAGTAGGACGGGGAGCTCCTACGAGCAGTACTTC. As protein: CASRTGSSYEQYF.

This clonotype has a handful of counts. The chain's CDR3 is CASSYSKLGPDYYGYTF. CDR3 DNA: TGTGCCAGCAGTTACTCGAAGCTAGGCCCCGATTACTATGGCTACACCTTC. V is TRBV6-5 and J is TRBJ1-2; D is unclear. The V gene lost 0 bases and the J gene lost 3 bases, with 17 bases spanning the gap. CDR3 size: 17 residues. The germline CDR1 and CDR2 sequences are MNHEY and SVGAGI.

This clonotype was picked up many times. The chain couples TRBV28 to TRBJ2-1; 7 bases agree with TRBD2. With V trimmed by 8 bases and J by 1 base, 5 bases remained unmatched. The V gene's germline CDR1 is MDHEN and CDR2 SYDVKM. The CDR3 contains 14 residues. The CDR3 bases are TGTGCCAGCGGGAGCGGGACTTCCTACAATGAGCAGTTCTTC. This sequence encodes CASGSGTSYNEQFF.

This chain connects TRBV11-2 to TRBJ2-1; TRBD1 matches 9 bases. Trimming at V came to 6 bases and at J to 7 bases, leaving 10 bases not matched to a gene. This CDR3 has 15 residues. In germline, CDR1 is SGHAT, CDR2 FQNNGV. CDR3 sequence (DNA): TGTGCCAGCAGAAGACCCGGGACAGGGATAAATGAGCAGTTCTTC. Translating it yields CASRRPGTGINEQFF.

The CDR3 DNA reads TGTGCCAGCATGGGTCGACTAGCGGAGTACAATGAGCAGTTCTTC. This gives the protein CASMGRLAEYNEQFF. This rearrangement joins TRBV21-1 to TRBJ2-1; the D call of TRBD2 is as the table states it, not checked on the DNA. TRBV21-1 is termed a pseudogene. There are 15 residues in the CDR3.

The chain is built from TRBV20-1 and TRBJ2-3; 11 positions match TRBD1. The junction had 4 bases not matched to a gene; V was cut back by 5 bases and J by 3 bases. Germline CDR1 is DFQATT and CDR2 is SNEGSKA (reference sequence). The CDR3 is 14 residues long. This chain's CDR3 is CSAVDRGPTDTQYF. DNA for the CDR3: TGCAGTGCTGTGGACAGGGGGCCTACAGATACGCAGTATTTT.

The chain links TRBV6-5 to TRBJ2-1, with TRBD1 matching over 10 bases. Losses at the gene ends were 0 bases for V and 7 bases for J; bases not matched to a gene: 6. This CDR3 is built from 16 residues. Looked up from germline, CDR1 is MNHEY and CDR2 is SVGAGI. CDR3 bases: TGTGCCAGCAGTTACTCGCGGGACAGGGGTATGAATGAGCAGTTCTTC. Its translation is CASSYSRDRGMNEQFF.

This chain uses TRBV5-1 with TRBJ2-1; D gene uncertain. Looked up from germline, CDR1 is SGHRS and CDR2 is YFSETQ. V gave up 3 bases and J gave up 2 bases, with 6 bases separating them. This CDR3 is 13 amino acids long. CDR3 residues: CASSSVTYNEQFF. The CDR3 region has the DNA TGCGCCAGCAGCTCGGTAACCTACAATGAGCAGTTCTTC. Full variable domain (outside the CDR3, taken from reference TRBV5-1 and TRBJ2-1): KAGVTQTPRYLIKTRGQQVTLSCSPISGHRSVSWYQQTPGQGLQFLFEYFSETQRNKGNFPGRFSGRQFSNSRSEMNVSTLELGDSALYLCASSSVTYNEQFFGPGTRLTVL.

The J gene is TRBJ2-7, the V gene TRBV15; D is tentatively TRBD1 or TRBD2 (6 bases each). The CDR3 runs 15 residues. Per germline, CDR1 LNHNV and CDR2 YYDKDF (reference sequence). Trimming removed 1 base from V and 1 base from J, with 11 bases in between. CDR3 sequence reads: CATSRGGADSYEQYV. The CDR3 nucleotides read TGTGCCACCAGCAGAGGGGGGGCGGATTCCTACGAGCAGTACGTC.

This clonotype was recorded a few times. The chain has TRBV24-1 and TRBJ2-2, with D perhaps TRBD1 (6 bases). Trimming took off 4 bases at V and 6 bases at J, with 11 bases between the two ends. The CDR3 consists of 14 residues. Looked up from germline, CDR1 is KGHDR and CDR2 is SFDVKD. The CDR3 region is CATSETGFAGELFF. CDR3 bases: TGTGCCACCAGTGAAACAGGGTTCGCCGGGGAGCTGTTTTTT.

This clonotype occurred a few times. The V call is TRBV6-1, the J call TRBJ2-1, with TRBD1 identical over 9 bases. With V trimmed by 6 bases and J by 6 bases, 9 bases remained unmatched. Per the germline V gene, CDR1 is MNHNS and CDR2 is SASEGT. This CDR3 comprises 15 residues. CDR3 nucleotides: TGTGCCAGCAGGGACGCCGGGACAGGGTTCAATGAGCAGTTCTTC. This sequence encodes CASRDAGTGFNEQFF.

The chain combines TRBV7-8 with TRBJ1-5; no clear D. Germline V gene sequence: CDR1 SGHVS, CDR2 FQNEAQ. CDR3 length: 15 amino acids. The V end was cut by 1 base, the J end by 3 bases, with 10 bases between. The CDR3 loop reads CASSLDHYHNQPQHF. The CDR3 DNA reads TGTGCCAGCAGCTTAGATCACTACCACAATCAGCCCCAGCATTTT.

This clonotype was detected only a few times. The gene calls are TRBV21-1 and TRBJ2-7; the D call of TRBD2 is as the table states it, not checked on the DNA. TRBV21-1 represents a pseudogene. The CDR3 is made up of 13 amino acids. The CDR3 sequence: CASSKDRPSGTSF. The CDR3 DNA reads TGTGCCAGCAGCAAAGATCGGCCTAGCGGAACCTCTTTC.

The rearrangement links TRBV15 to TRBJ1-2, with D unclear. Germline V CDR1 and CDR2: LNHNV, YYDKDF (reference sequence). With 0 bases removed from V and 2 bases from J, the gap between germline ends came to 7 bases. This CDR3 comprises 14 residues. The CDR3 DNA sequence: TGTGCCACCAGCAGAGATCCGGGGAACTATGGCTACACCTTC. Translation gives CATSRDPGNYGYTF.